This is a list of T cell receptor beta chains from one sample in a study of T cells in pancreatic ductal adenocarcinoma. Using immunoSEQ multiplex PCR, the repertoire was profiled, and TCRdb retains in-frame clones only, with some absent. The sample lists approximately 16,000 clones; under 95% were seen once. Material for sequencing was PBMCs. Every receptor here comes from a human donor with pancreatic ductal adenocarcinoma. Each CDR3 is given with its conserved first and last residue. The D gene is left open where the match is weak.

TRBV5-1	TRBD2	TRBJ2-1	CASSLNERGNEQFF
TRBV10-3	TRBD2	TRBJ2-1	CAIRGFVTSGGEGNEQFF
TRBV9	NA	TRBJ2-3	CASSVVGGYTDTQYF
TRBV27	TRBD1	TRBJ1-1	CASSLRGQGAPRTEAFF
TRBV7-2	NA	TRBJ1-1	CASSLRSTEAFF
TRBV5-1	TRBD2	TRBJ2-7	CASSLASYRTSGSYEQYF
TRBV7-9	NA	TRBJ2-7	CASSFPRGSSYEQYF
TRBV18	NA	TRBJ2-2	CASSPPGGTNTGELFF
TRBV19	TRBD1	TRBJ1-5	CASTQGGRPSNQPQHF
TRBV7-2	TRBD2	TRBJ2-1	CAAGAPGLAGGLREQFF
TRBV7-6	TRBD1	TRBJ2-5	CASSLAGQWLETQYF
TRBV5-4	TRBD1	TRBJ2-2	CASSLSTGGADGELFF
TRBV19	NA	TRBJ2-7	CASSMAGFPPREQYF
TRBV7-2	TRBD2	TRBJ2-1	CASSLAPAGGSFYNEQFF
TRBV7-6	NA	TRBJ2-7	CASSDRQGVSYEQYF
TRBV5-1	NA	TRBJ1-4	CASSSRGGAGNEKLFF
TRBV7-2	NA	TRBJ2-7	CASSLASSPRLYEQYF
TRBV15	NA	TRBJ1-5	CATSSRGGISNQPQHF
TRBV7-2	NA	TRBJ2-7	CASSFAGPYEQYF
TRBV6-4	TRBD1	TRBJ2-6	CASSDFYRDRGAGANVLTF
TRBV5-5	TRBD1	TRBJ2-1	CASSNPGTGIRQFF
TRBV5-1	NA	TRBJ1-1	CASSFSGENTEAFF
TRBV19	TRBD1	TRBJ1-2	CASSNPGQGDYGYTF
TRBV7-2	NA	TRBJ1-3	CASSSSSGNTIYF
TRBV9	NA	TRBJ1-2	CASSVDPYGYTF
TRBV28	NA	TRBJ2-7	CASSATGKSSYEQYF
TRBV19	TRBD2	TRBJ2-1	CASIDRGTSGVLSYNEQFF